This T cell receptor beta chain comes out of a study of blood T cell repertoires in COVID-19. V was shortened by 7 bases and J by 3 bases, with 12 bases between the two germline ends. The CDR3 runs 13 residues. TCRdb keeps only in-frame clones here, not all; method: immunoSEQ multiplex PCR. The sample lists around 300,000 clones; around 90% were seen once. The sequenced sample consisted of peripheral blood. This clonotype was sampled from a woman aged 25-40 years with COVID-19, enrolled during active disease. The V gene is TRBV12-3 or TRBV12-4, the J gene TRBJ1-1; maybe TRBD1 (5 bases). The CDR3 is CASTFWGDTEAFF. As DNA, the CDR3 is TGTGCCAGCACCTTCTGGGGGGACACTGAAGCTTTCTTT.